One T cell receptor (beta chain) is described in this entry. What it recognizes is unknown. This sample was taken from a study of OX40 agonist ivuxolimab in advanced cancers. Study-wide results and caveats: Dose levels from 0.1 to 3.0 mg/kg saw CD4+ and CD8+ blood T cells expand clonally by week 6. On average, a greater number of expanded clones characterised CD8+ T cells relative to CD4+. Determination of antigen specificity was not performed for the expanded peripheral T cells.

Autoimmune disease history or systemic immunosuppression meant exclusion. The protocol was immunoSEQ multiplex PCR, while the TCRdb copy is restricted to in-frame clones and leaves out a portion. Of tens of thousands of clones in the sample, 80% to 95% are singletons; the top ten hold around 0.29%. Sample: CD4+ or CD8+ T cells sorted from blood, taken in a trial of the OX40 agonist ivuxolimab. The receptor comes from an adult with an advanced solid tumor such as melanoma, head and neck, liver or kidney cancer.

CDR3 sequence (DNA): TGCGCCAGCAGCTTGACGTGGGACAAAGAGACCCAGTACTTC. Amino acid sequence: CASSLTWDKETQYF. V gene TRBV5-1 combines with J gene TRBJ2-5; the D gene is possibly TRBD1 (6 bases). The CDR3 has 14 amino acids. The ends were cut back, 1 base at V and 3 bases at J, with 10 bases in the middle. Germline CDR1 and CDR2: SGHRS and YFSETQ. Combining the CDR3 with reference TRBV5-1 and TRBJ2-5 gives the whole variable domain KAGVTQTPRYLIKTRGQQVTLSCSPISGHRSVSWYQQTPGQGLQFLFEYFSETQRNKGNFPGRFSGRQFSNSRSEMNVSTLELGDSALYLCASSLTWDKETQYFGPGTRLLVL.